This is a list of T cell receptor beta chains from one sample in a study of cytomegalovirus exposure and HLA in healthy donors. Some clones are missing from TCRdb's copy, which holds only in-frame ones; the method was immunoSEQ multiplex PCR. Here the sample spans about 90,000 clones, 65% to 80% being singletons. The sample was PBMCs. The receptors were sampled from a man younger than 40 in good health and CMV-seronegative. Each CDR3 is given with its conserved first and last residue. The order of the fields is J gene, clone size, V gene, D gene, CDR3 DNA, CDR3 protein. D genes are given only for firm matches. Part of the rows lack a size; the others show once, few, many or a class for expanded clones.

j_call: TRBJ2-3
clone_size: NA
v_call: TRBV5-4
d_call: TRBD1
cdr3_nt: TGTGCCAGCAGCATTCCGGGACAGGAGAGCACAGATACGCAGTATTTT
cdr3_aa: CASSIPGQESTDTQYF

j_call: TRBJ1-2
clone_size: once
v_call: TRBV14
d_call: TRBD1
cdr3_nt: TGTGCCAGCAGCCAAGCACCGACAGGGTATCGAGGCTACACCTTC
cdr3_aa: CASSQAPTGYRGYTF

j_call: TRBJ2-7
clone_size: NA
v_call: TRBV5-1
d_call: NA
cdr3_nt: TGCGCCAGCAGTTCCGACAGGTTCTCCTACGAGCAGTACTTC
cdr3_aa: CASSSDRFSYEQYF

j_call: TRBJ1-1
clone_size: NA
v_call: TRBV6-5
d_call: NA
cdr3_nt: TGTGCCAGCAGGATTCGGAGGTTAAATACTGAAGCTTTCTTT
cdr3_aa: CASRIRRLNTEAFF

j_call: TRBJ1-5
clone_size: NA
v_call: TRBV28
d_call: NA
cdr3_nt: TGTGCCGCTGTCCTGCGGGGGGCAGGTCAGCCCCAGCATTTT
cdr3_aa: CAAVLRGAGQPQHF

j_call: TRBJ2-7
clone_size: few
v_call: TRBV18
d_call: TRBD2
cdr3_nt: TGTGCCAGCTCACCCGGGACTAGCGGCTACGAGCAGTACTTC
cdr3_aa: CASSPGTSGYEQYF

j_call: TRBJ1-5
clone_size: NA
v_call: TRBV27
d_call: NA
cdr3_nt: TGTGCCAGCAGTAGCCACGGTTCGTATCAGCCCCAGCATTTT
cdr3_aa: CASSSHGSYQPQHF

j_call: TRBJ1-2
clone_size: NA
v_call: TRBV2
d_call: TRBD1
cdr3_nt: TGTGCCAGCAGTGACAGACAGGGGGCGGGGGGCTACACCTTC
cdr3_aa: CASSDRQGAGGYTF

j_call: TRBJ1-6
clone_size: NA
v_call: TRBV18
d_call: NA
cdr3_nt: TGTGCCAGCTCACCACGGGAGGAGTCACCCCTCCACTTT
cdr3_aa: CASSPREESPLHF

j_call: TRBJ2-2
clone_size: NA
v_call: TRBV30
d_call: NA
cdr3_nt: TGTGCCTGGAGTGTGCTAGTGAACACCGGGGAGCTGTTTTTT
cdr3_aa: CAWSVLVNTGELFF

j_call: TRBJ1-1
clone_size: NA
v_call: TRBV10-3
d_call: NA
cdr3_nt: TGTGCCATCAGACAGGAGATCCCGTACACTGAAGCTTTCTTT
cdr3_aa: CAIRQEIPYTEAFF

j_call: TRBJ2-7
clone_size: NA
v_call: TRBV6-1
d_call: NA
cdr3_nt: TGTGCCAGCAGTGCCTCGGGTACCTACTACGAGCAGTACTTC
cdr3_aa: CASSASGTYYEQYF

j_call: TRBJ2-1
clone_size: NA
v_call: TRBV4-2
d_call: NA
cdr3_nt: TGTGCCAGCAGCCAAGGGGCAGACCGTGAGCAGTTCTTC
cdr3_aa: CASSQGADREQFF

j_call: TRBJ1-5
clone_size: NA
v_call: TRBV19
d_call: NA
cdr3_nt: TGTGCCAGTGTGGCGGGGGGCATTTCTCAGCCCCAGCATTTT
cdr3_aa: CASVAGGISQPQHF

j_call: TRBJ1-1
clone_size: NA
v_call: TRBV20-1
d_call: NA
cdr3_nt: TGCAGTGCGCGGGGGACTTCTGGCGCTTTCTTT
cdr3_aa: CSARGTSGAFF

j_call: TRBJ2-3
clone_size: NA
v_call: TRBV19
d_call: NA
cdr3_nt: TGTGCCAGTAGTACGTGGGGACACCCAAGCACAGATACGCAGTATTTT
cdr3_aa: CASSTWGHPSTDTQYF

j_call: TRBJ2-7
clone_size: NA
v_call: TRBV10-3
d_call: NA
cdr3_nt: TGTGCCATCAGTGAGTCGACTCCGCCCGAGCAGTACTTC
cdr3_aa: CAISESTPPEQYF

j_call: TRBJ1-3
clone_size: NA
v_call: TRBV29-1
d_call: NA
cdr3_nt: TGCAGCGTTGGACTAGGAGCTGGAAACACCATATATTTT
cdr3_aa: CSVGLGAGNTIYF

j_call: TRBJ2-1
clone_size: NA
v_call: TRBV9
d_call: NA
cdr3_nt: TGTGCCAGCAGCGTAGGTGGGCGTTCCTACAATGAGCAGTTCTTC
cdr3_aa: CASSVGGRSYNEQFF

j_call: TRBJ1-1
clone_size: NA
v_call: TRBV9
d_call: NA
cdr3_nt: TGTGCCAGCAGCGAGGGGACTTTGGGGGGGAAAACTTTCTTT
cdr3_aa: CASSEGTLGGKTFF

j_call: TRBJ1-3
clone_size: NA
v_call: TRBV15
d_call: NA
cdr3_nt: TGTGCCACCAGCAGAGCCGCCTCCCCAGGGTACCCTGGAAACACCATATATTTT
cdr3_aa: CATSRAASPGYPGNTIYF

j_call: TRBJ1-5
clone_size: NA
v_call: TRBV6-4
d_call: TRBD1
cdr3_nt: TGTGCCAGCAGCGACCCGGGACAGGGAGTGAATAGCAATCAGCCCCAGCATTTT
cdr3_aa: CASSDPGQGVNSNQPQHF

j_call: TRBJ2-2
clone_size: NA
v_call: TRBV18
d_call: TRBD1
cdr3_nt: TGTGCCAGCTCACCTTGGACAGGGGGCCACACCGGGGAGCTGTTTTTT
cdr3_aa: CASSPWTGGHTGELFF

j_call: TRBJ1-5
clone_size: NA
v_call: TRBV6-1
d_call: NA
cdr3_nt: TGTGCCAGCAGTGACATCAGTAGCAATCAGCCCCAGCATTTT
cdr3_aa: CASSDISSNQPQHF

j_call: TRBJ1-3
clone_size: once
v_call: TRBV11-2
d_call: NA
cdr3_nt: TGTGCCAGCAGATCAGGGAACTCTGGAAACACCATATATTTT
cdr3_aa: CASRSGNSGNTIYF

j_call: TRBJ2-7
clone_size: NA
v_call: TRBV15
d_call: TRBD1
cdr3_nt: TGTGCCACCAGCAGGGGAGGGGACAGGGGGGCCTACGAGCAGTACTTC
cdr3_aa: CATSRGGDRGAYEQYF

j_call: TRBJ1-3
clone_size: NA
v_call: TRBV6-6
d_call: NA
cdr3_nt: TGTGCCACCTCCTCGGTGGTTTCTGGAAACACCATATATTTT
cdr3_aa: CATSSVVSGNTIYF

j_call: TRBJ2-2
clone_size: NA
v_call: TRBV18
d_call: NA
cdr3_nt: TGTGCCAGCTCACCTCGACAGGACTCGAACACCGGGGAGCTGTTTTTT
cdr3_aa: CASSPRQDSNTGELFF

j_call: TRBJ1-2
clone_size: NA
v_call: TRBV5-1
d_call: NA
cdr3_nt: TGCGCCAGCAGCTCCCCTTCGGAGACGCCCGGCTACACCTTC
cdr3_aa: CASSSPSETPGYTF

j_call: TRBJ1-1
clone_size: NA
v_call: TRBV27
d_call: TRBD1
cdr3_nt: TGTGCCAGCAGTCCACTACAGGGGACGACTTTCTTT
cdr3_aa: CASSPLQGTTFF

j_call: TRBJ1-6
clone_size: NA
v_call: TRBV30
d_call: TRBD1
cdr3_nt: TGTGCCTGGACTTCAGGGGGTTCACCCCTCCACTTT
cdr3_aa: CAWTSGGSPLHF

j_call: TRBJ1-2
clone_size: NA
v_call: TRBV7-2
d_call: NA
cdr3_nt: TGTGCCAGCAGCCCCGACCGGGTCGCGATGTTGGGCTACACCTTC
cdr3_aa: CASSPDRVAMLGYTF

j_call: TRBJ1-6
clone_size: NA
v_call: TRBV30
d_call: NA
cdr3_nt: TGTGCCTGGAGAACGTCAGGAGGAAATTCACCCCTCCACTTT
cdr3_aa: CAWRTSGGNSPLHF

j_call: TRBJ2-1
clone_size: NA
v_call: TRBV5-6
d_call: NA
cdr3_nt: TGTGCCAGCAGCCCCGCGGGCGGTAGCTCCTACAATGAGCAGTTCTTC
cdr3_aa: CASSPAGGSSYNEQFF

j_call: TRBJ1-4
clone_size: few
v_call: TRBV5-6
d_call: TRBD1
cdr3_nt: TGTGCCAGCAACAGATCCGGGACAGAGATTATACTGTTTTTT
cdr3_aa: CASNRSGTEIILFF

j_call: TRBJ2-7
clone_size: once
v_call: TRBV30
d_call: TRBD1
cdr3_nt: TGTGCCTGGAGTGGTAGGGACAGGAGGGTTTTTAAGTACTTC
cdr3_aa: CAWSGRDRRVFKYF

j_call: TRBJ2-4
clone_size: NA
v_call: TRBV19
d_call: NA
cdr3_nt: TGTGCCAGTATGTCGGGAACAGCCAAAAACATTCAGTACTTC
cdr3_aa: CASMSGTAKNIQYF

j_call: TRBJ2-3
clone_size: NA
v_call: TRBV4-2
d_call: TRBD2
cdr3_nt: TGTGCCAGCAGCCAGGAACGGCGGGGGAGCACAGATACGCAGTATTTT
cdr3_aa: CASSQERRGSTDTQYF

j_call: TRBJ1-2
clone_size: NA
v_call: TRBV9
d_call: NA
cdr3_nt: TGTGCCAGCAGCGTAGGGGGGTTGGAGGGTAACTATGGCTACACCTTC
cdr3_aa: CASSVGGLEGNYGYTF

j_call: TRBJ1-5
clone_size: NA
v_call: TRBV28
d_call: NA
cdr3_nt: TGTGCCAGCAGTCCAGGAGGGAGATATCAGCCCCAGCATTTT
cdr3_aa: CASSPGGRYQPQHF

j_call: TRBJ1-4
clone_size: NA
v_call: TRBV5-1
d_call: NA
cdr3_nt: TGCGCCAGCAAACTCCTTGCAACTAATGAAAAACTGTTTTTT
cdr3_aa: CASKLLATNEKLFF

j_call: TRBJ1-2
clone_size: NA
v_call: TRBV4-2
d_call: TRBD1
cdr3_nt: TGTGCCAGCAGCCAAATACAGGGGTCGGACTATGGCTACACCTTC
cdr3_aa: CASSQIQGSDYGYTF

j_call: TRBJ1-1
clone_size: NA
v_call: TRBV6-5
d_call: NA
cdr3_nt: TGTGCCAGCAGCAGGACAGTTAATGAAGCTTTCTTT
cdr3_aa: CASSRTVNEAFF

j_call: TRBJ1-3
clone_size: many
v_call: TRBV6-1
d_call: NA
cdr3_nt: TGTGCCAGCAGTGAGCAGACAGCCTCTGGAAACACCATATATTTT
cdr3_aa: CASSEQTASGNTIYF